The next 2 T cell receptor beta chains were all read from a single sample in a study of T cells in Graves' hyperthyroidism and ophthalmopathy. RNA transcripts served as the template for amplifying TCR beta CDR3 regions. The TCR CDR3 first-round RT-PCR relied on the HTBI primer set. TCRdb passed the multiplex PCR reads through MiXCR, listing each CDR3 protein once. Of more than 550,000 distinct CDR3 sequences listed, 17% were seen once; the top ten hold around 16%. The sequenced sample was blood. Receptors originate from a man aged 50 or older with Graves' hyperthyroidism.

With regard to this clonotype: A much larger clone sits a single nucleotide away, making a read error possible. The CDR3 carries no conserved terminal phenylalanine or tryptophan, so it likely arises from a read error. The chain has TRBV9 and TRBJ2-5, with 8 bases fitting TRBD2. Germline V gene data show CDR1 as SGDLS and CDR2 as YYNGEE. J was trimmed by 2 bases and V by 4 bases; bases with no gene match: 10. CDR3 length: 16 amino acids. The CDR3 region is CASSSPPGGEQETQYL. The CDR3, as DNA: TGTGCCAGCAGCTCACCCCCGGGGGGGGAGCAAGAGACCCAGTACCTC.

This clonotype was observed many times. The CDR3 bases are TGTGCCAGCAGTTTGCCCCAACAGGGAAGAATGGCTGAAGCTTTCTTT. Residues: CASSLPQQGRMAEAFF. The genes are TRBV28 and TRBJ1-1; the D gene is possibly TRBD1 (6 bases). V dropped 3 bases and J dropped 6 bases, with 20 bases sitting between them. The CDR3 contains 16 residues. Germline loops: CDR1 MDHEN, CDR2 SYDVKM. Based on the CDR3 plus reference TRBV28 and TRBJ1-1, the full variable domain is DVKVTQSSRYLVKRTGEKVFLECVQDMDHENMFWYRQDPGLGLRLIYFSYDVKMKEKGDIPEGYSVSREKKERFSLILESASTNQTSMYLCASSLPQQGRMAEAFFGQGTRLTVV.